This T cell receptor (beta chain) was observed in a study of vaccination and CD4 T cells after COVID-19. About the study: Convalescent cases consisted of six males and four females, of whom two were Hispanic. Either a CEFX pool, an HIV-1 Nef pool, or no peptide was added to control cultures.

Documented treatment: roughly 10-day PBMC culture with coronavirus spike peptide pools or control peptides (ViraFEST assay). The unexposed donor's CD4+ T cells were collected before the COVID-19 pandemic (2011-2018). TCR sequencing followed the expansion of antigen-specific T cells with peptide pools in ViraFEST. Contingent on cell availability, unexposed-donor CD4+ T cells were interrogated with SARS-CoV-2 S/N and four cold-coronavirus spikes. The CDR3 has 15 residues. On this clonotype itself: Its antigen is unidentified.

Sequenced with the Oncomine TCR Beta short-read assay was DNA taken from cultured CD4+ T cells. TCRdb reanalysed the PCR reads using MiXCR and keeps one entry per CDR3 protein. The sample has several thousand distinct CDR3 sequences, around 26% seen once. Sample: CD4+ T cells from blood, cultured in vitro. The TCR originated in a human donor in good health. J is TRBJ2-7 and V is TRBV21-1; the table names TRBD1, a call not compared with the DNA. TRBV21-1 is a pseudogene locus. CDR3 in amino acids: CASSKGRTGGCEQYF. In DNA, the CDR3 is TGTGCCAGCAGCAAAGGTCGGACAGGGGGCTGCGAGCAGTACTTC.